The clone carrying this T cell receptor beta chain has more than one count but fewer than ten. Antigen unknown. Libraries were prepared by immunoSEQ multiplex PCR; TCRdb keeps only in-frame clonotypes and omits some of them. Of about 17,000 clones listed, approximately 90% are singletons. The germline V gene encodes CDR1 SNHLY and CDR2 FYNNEI. Trimming left V 4 bases short and J 7 bases short, with 13 bases between. The CDR3 totals 13 residues. The sample is drawn from a study of chemoradiotherapy in HPV16-positive cancers. Study-level findings and limits: During treatment, candidate HPV-specific clones and E7-related motifs expanded in tumor.

The clonotype comes from a human donor with HPV-associated anogenital cancer. Source: blood, taken from a patient who underwent chemoradiotherapy. J is TRBJ1-1 and V is TRBV2; possible D gene TRBD1, 6 bases. The CDR3 protein is CASSADRTFEAFF. Here the CDR3 DNA reads TGTGCCAGCAGTGCCGACAGGACCTTTGAAGCTTTCTTT.